Listed below are T cell receptor beta chains from one sample, sequenced in a study of a mutant IDH1 vaccine in newly diagnosed glioma. The data were produced by immunoSEQ multiplex PCR, yet TCRdb's version contains in-frame clones alone and is incomplete. The table has more than 25,000 clones, roughly 80% seen once; the top ten hold 9.3%. These receptors have no known antigen. Material: PBMCs, obtained from a glioma patient whose treatment included an IDH1 peptide vaccine. The receptor source for this set is a woman in her thirties with glioma. Some clones in this sample may be carry-over from other donors' samples. The CDR3 runs from the conserved cysteine through the conserved F or W. The D gene is left open where the match is weak. A row's size may be missing; if present it is once, few, many or a size class.

V gene	D gene	J gene	clone size	CDR3 protein	CDR3 DNA
TRBV7-2	TRBD2	TRBJ2-7	-	CASSLGPGGEQYF	TGTGCCAGCAGCTTGGGCCCGGGAGGGGAGCAGTACTTC
TRBV30	-	TRBJ2-1	-	CAWRWGTYNEQFF	TGTGCCTGGAGATGGGGGACCTACAATGAGCAGTTCTTC
TRBV7-9	-	TRBJ2-5	-	CASSWPGMRGQETQYF	TGTGCCAGCAGCTGGCCCGGAATGAGGGGCCAAGAGACCCAGTACTTC
TRBV6-1	-	TRBJ1-5	-	CASSEAPGVGSNQPQHF	TGTGCCAGCAGTGAAGCCCCCGGGGTGGGGAGCAATCAGCCCCAGCATTTT
TRBV6-5	-	TRBJ2-7	-	CASHARGRGHEQYF	TGTGCCAGCCACGCTCGGGGTCGGGGCCACGAGCAGTACTTC
TRBV7-8	TRBD2	TRBJ2-7	once	CASSSGGSGSGEQYF	TGTGCCAGCAGCTCCGGCGGTAGCGGGAGTGGAGAGCAGTACTTC
TRBV13	-	TRBJ1-1	-	CASSTTENTEAFF	TGTGCCAGCAGCACAACAGAGAACACTGAAGCTTTCTTT
TRBV6-5	-	TRBJ2-7	-	CASSYSGSYEQYF	TGTGCCAGCAGTTACTCGGGTTCCTACGAGCAGTACTTC
TRBV2	TRBD1	TRBJ2-7	-	CASSEEGRGRLYEQYF	TGTGCCAGCAGTGAAGAAGGAAGGGGGCGCCTCTACGAGCAGTACTTC
TRBV25-1	-	TRBJ2-5	-	CASSEWAGDETQYF	TGTGCCAGCAGTGAATGGGCAGGGGACGAGACCCAGTACTTC
TRBV2	-	TRBJ1-1	-	CASSEWGEAFF	TGTGCCAGCAGTGAATGGGGTGAGGCTTTCTTT
TRBV4-1	-	TRBJ2-3	-	CASSPGPVEDTQYF	TGCGCCAGCAGCCCGGGCCCCGTGGAAGATACGCAGTATTTT
TRBV2	-	TRBJ2-1	-	CASSDKRVSSYNEQFF	TGTGCCAGCAGTGATAAGCGGGTGAGCTCCTACAATGAGCAGTTCTTC
TRBV27	-	TRBJ1-1	-	CASSYWGARTEAFF	TGTGCCAGCAGTTATTGGGGGGCGAGGACTGAAGCTTTCTTT
TRBV27	-	TRBJ1-3	-	CASRMGNGNTIYF	TGTGCCAGCAGAATGGGGAACGGAAACACCATATATTTT
TRBV6-6	-	TRBJ1-2	-	CASSLQGVVYGYTF	TGTGCCAGCAGCCTACAGGGTGTTGTCTATGGCTACACCTTC
TRBV7-9	TRBD1	TRBJ2-7	-	CASSLGDRGLREQYF	TGTGCCAGCAGCTTAGGGGACAGGGGGCTTCGGGAGCAGTACTTC
TRBV27	TRBD2	TRBJ2-7	-	CASSFDGRNEQYF	TGTGCCAGCAGTTTCGACGGGAGGAACGAGCAGTACTTC
TRBV7-2	-	TRBJ2-7	few	CASSLAPSAYEQYF	TGTGCCAGCAGCTTAGCCCCAAGCGCGTACGAGCAGTACTTC
TRBV10-3	TRBD1	TRBJ1-2	-	CAISDQGAIGNYGYTF	TGTGCCATCAGTGACCAGGGGGCTATCGGCAACTATGGCTACACCTTC
TRBV28	-	TRBJ2-5	-	CASSLEGQGLRKTQYF	TGTGCCAGCAGCTTGGAGGGGCAGGGACTTAGAAAGACCCAGTACTTC
TRBV6-1	-	TRBJ1-5	-	CASRLTALNQPQHF	TGTGCCAGCAGATTGACGGCGCTCAATCAGCCCCAGCATTTT
TRBV30	-	TRBJ2-5	-	CATARGQGPQTQYF	TGTGCCACAGCCCGCGGGCAGGGGCCACAGACCCAGTACTTC
TRBV25-1	-	TRBJ1-5	-	CASSGGSVLDPQHF	TGTGCCAGCAGTGGGGGATCCGTTCTCGACCCGCAGCATTTT
TRBV4-1	-	TRBJ1-2	-	CASSQPTNYGYTF	TGCGCCAGCAGCCAACCTACTAACTATGGCTACACCTTC
TRBV9	-	TRBJ2-2	-	CASSVDDGLTGELFF	TGTGCCAGCAGCGTAGATGACGGCCTCACCGGGGAGCTGTTTTTT
TRBV10-2	-	TRBJ1-5	-	CASSEQSGAPNQPQHF	TGCGCCAGCAGTGAACAGTCGGGCGCTCCTAATCAGCCCCAGCATTTT
TRBV28	-	TRBJ2-7	-	CASTPGALAYEQYF	TGTGCCAGTACCCCGGGAGCGCTTGCCTACGAGCAGTACTTC
TRBV29-1	-	TRBJ1-3	-	CSVVVRSLDSGNTIYF	TGCAGCGTTGTCGTCCGGTCACTAGACTCTGGAAACACCATATATTTT
TRBV18	-	TRBJ1-1	-	CASSPEGGGTEAFF	TGTGCCAGCTCACCAGAGGGGGGCGGCACTGAAGCTTTCTTT
TRBV5-3	TRBD2	TRBJ2-5	-	CARSLVPSGRPETQYF	TGTGCCAGAAGCTTGGTTCCTAGCGGGAGGCCAGAGACCCAGTACTTC
TRBV5-1	TRBD1	TRBJ2-7	-	CASSLEGQGYEQYF	TGCGCCAGCAGCTTGGAAGGACAGGGGTACGAGCAGTACTTC
TRBV7-9	-	TRBJ2-6	-	CASSLGSSGANVLTF	TGTGCCAGCAGTCTGGGGAGCTCTGGGGCCAACGTCCTGACTTTC
TRBV19	TRBD2	TRBJ2-7	-	CASSIAGTSGTYEQYF	TGTGCCAGTAGTATAGCCGGGACTAGCGGTACCTACGAGCAGTACTTC
TRBV9	TRBD2	TRBJ2-1	-	CASSLSGALSYNEQFF	TGTGCCAGCAGCCTGAGCGGGGCCCTCTCCTACAATGAGCAGTTCTTC
TRBV18	-	TRBJ2-5	-	CASSPRGETQYF	TGTGCCAGCTCACCTCGGGGAGAGACCCAGTACTTC
TRBV27	-	TRBJ1-4	-	CASSTATNEKLFF	TGTGCCAGCAGTACAGCAACTAATGAAAAACTGTTTTTT
TRBV27	-	TRBJ1-2	-	CASSLYSANYGYTF	TGTGCCAGCAGTTTATACTCCGCTAACTATGGCTACACCTTC
TRBV11-2	-	TRBJ1-2	once	CASRQGGLSGYGYTF	TGTGCCAGCAGGCAAGGAGGGTTATCAGGCTATGGCTACACCTTC
TRBV7-9	TRBD2	TRBJ2-1	-	CASSLASLGLDPYNEQFF	TGTGCCAGCAGCTTAGCCTCGTTGGGACTAGATCCCTACAATGAGCAGTTCTTC
TRBV29-1	-	TRBJ2-1	-	CSGEGWNEQFF	TGCAGCGGAGAGGGGTGGAATGAGCAGTTCTTC
TRBV5-6	TRBD2	TRBJ2-7	-	CASSSAGTIYEQYF	TGTGCCAGCAGCTCGGCCGGGACTATCTACGAGCAGTACTTC
TRBV10-1	TRBD2	TRBJ2-3	-	CASSETLAGDKDTQYF	TGCGCCAGCAGTGAAACCCTAGCGGGAGATAAAGATACGCAGTATTTT
TRBV11-2	TRBD1	TRBJ1-1	-	CASTPDTGGNTEAFF	TGTGCCAGCACTCCCGACACAGGGGGAAACACTGAAGCTTTCTTT
TRBV11-2	-	TRBJ1-1	-	CASSLAGGLSGAFF	TGTGCCAGCAGTTTAGCGGGGGGGCTGAGTGGAGCTTTCTTT
TRBV29-1	-	TRBJ2-7	-	CSVVLGYFPGNEQYF	TGCAGCGTTGTATTAGGGTACTTCCCTGGGAACGAGCAGTACTTC
TRBV6-5	-	TRBJ1-1	-	CASSYADPRTEAFF	TGTGCCAGCAGTTACGCGGACCCGAGGACTGAAGCTTTCTTT
TRBV28	-	TRBJ2-1	few	CASNRVGNEQFF	TGTGCCAGCAATCGGGTGGGGAATGAGCAGTTCTTC
TRBV5-1	TRBD2	TRBJ2-7	-	CASSLEGLAGRLYEQYF	TGCGCCAGCAGCCTGGAAGGACTAGCGGGGAGGCTTTACGAGCAGTACTTC
TRBV15	TRBD1	TRBJ1-2	-	CATSRNRGNYGYTF	TGTGCCACCAGCAGAAACAGGGGAAACTATGGCTACACCTTC